The 5 T cell receptor beta chains given below trace back to one sample, sequenced in a study of blood T cells in healthy people across ages. Through a sample-barcoded 5' primer and a J-beta primer mix, a second PCR was run for about 6 to 11 cycles. TCRdb ran MiXCR on the 5' RACE reads and lists one entry per CDR3 protein. The sample lists 1.2 million to 1.5 million distinct CDR3 sequences, approximately 40% occurring once. The sequencing input was blood. All receptors come from a woman aged 18 to 35 in good health.

At least ten counts were recorded for this clonotype. One end of the junction is discordant with germline, which a read error may explain. The chain recombines TRBV5-1 with TRBJ2-7; TRBD1 matches 7 bases. CDR3 length: 12 amino acids. From germline, CDR1 is SGHRS and CDR2 YFSETQ. The CDR3 is CASSKTGYEQYF. In DNA, the CDR3 is TGTGCCAGCAGCAAGACAGGGTACGAGCAGTACTTC.

The chain links TRBV7-2 to TRBJ2-7, with TRBD2 identical over 7 bases. The J segment lost 5 bases and the V segment lost 5 bases, leaving 9 bases of the junction unmatched. CDR1 is SGHTA and CDR2 is FQGNSA in the germline V gene. This CDR3 is built from 14 residues. CDR3 amino acids: CASSLGLGSHEQYF. CDR3 nucleotide sequence: TGTGCCAGCAGCCTCGGACTAGGTTCCCACGAGCAGTACTTC.

The chain recombines TRBV20-1 with TRBJ2-1, with D maybe TRBD1 (6 bases). The CDR3 contains 16 residues. The germline gives CDR1 DFQATT, CDR2 SNEGSKA (reference sequence). Between the trimmed V and J ends, which lost 0 bases and 0 bases, there was a span of 12 bases. This chain's CDR3 is CSARDGGPSSYNEQFF. The CDR3 DNA reads TGCAGTGCTAGAGATGGGGGCCCGAGCTCCTACAATGAGCAGTTCTTC.

The V call is TRBV20-1, the J call TRBJ2-1, with 12 bases lining up with TRBD2. This CDR3 spans 14 amino acids. V lost 5 bases to trimming and J lost 7 bases; unmatched junction nucleotides: 6. CDR1 and CDR2 from the germline V gene are DFQATT and SNEGSKA (reference sequence). The CDR3 coding sequence is TGCAGTGCTCCTAGCGGGAGGGCCGTTAATGAGCAGTTCTTC. Translating gives CSAPSGRAVNEQFF.

The V and J genes are TRBV20-1 and TRBJ2-3; D call uncertain. V shed 6 bases and J shed 0 bases, with 13 bases lying between them. The CDR3 runs to 14 residues. From germline, CDR1 is DFQATT and CDR2 SNEGSKA (reference sequence). The CDR3 here is CSAHPGPSTDTQYF. The CDR3 region has the DNA TGCAGTGCGCACCCCGGCCCTAGCACAGATACGCAGTATTTT.